A selection of T cell receptor beta chains follows, all from one sample in a study of glioma-infiltrating T cells after dendritic cell vaccination. Repertoires were generated with immunoSEQ multiplex PCR, while TCRdb's copy carries only in-frame clones and drops some. The sample carries roughly 100,000 clones, 80% to 90% recorded once. Here the sequenced sample was blood, taken before dendritic cell vaccination. The receptors here all came from a human donor with glioblastoma. Each CDR3 is given without its conserved first and last residue. D genes are given only for firm matches.

v_gene: TRBV7-2
len: 13
d_gene: TRBD2
CDR3aa: ASSSGTSGFNEQF

v_gene: TRBV4-1
len: 14
d_gene: .
CDR3aa: ASSQDVASRKPKQY

v_gene: TRBV10-3
len: 12
d_gene: .
CDR3aa: AISESPGNQPQH

v_gene: TRBV6-5
len: 10
d_gene: .
CDR3aa: ASSFRGYGYT

v_gene: TRBV6-1
len: 13
d_gene: .
CDR3aa: ASILTGGGGEKLF

v_gene: TRBV10-3
len: 12
d_gene: .
CDR3aa: AISDRLQAGEQF

v_gene: TRBV19
len: 12
d_gene: TRBD1
CDR3aa: ASSILGGPGELF

v_gene: TRBV29-1
len: 12
d_gene: .
CDR3aa: SVHETAANTEAF

v_gene: TRBV29-1
len: 12
d_gene: .
CDR3aa: SAAEASGANVLT

v_gene: TRBV4-2
len: 16
d_gene: .
CDR3aa: ASSQDSGGAGTPYEQY

v_gene: TRBV2
len: 12
d_gene: .
CDR3aa: ASSLGRGSTEAF

v_gene: TRBV7-2
len: 13
d_gene: .
CDR3aa: ASSLGASAYNEQF

v_gene: TRBV5-1
len: 18
d_gene: .
CDR3aa: ASSLAKGEEWGGRTYEQY

v_gene: TRBV6-1
len: 11
d_gene: .
CDR3aa: ASKEGVAYEQY

v_gene: TRBV25-1
len: 9
d_gene: .
CDR3aa: ASSERYEQY

v_gene: TRBV4-3
len: 13
d_gene: TRBD1
CDR3aa: ASSQDRGPNYGYT

v_gene: TRBV4-1
len: 16
d_gene: .
CDR3aa: ASTPEDRTVSGANVLT

v_gene: TRBV25-1
len: 12
d_gene: TRBD1
CDR3aa: ASRGTANNEKLF

v_gene: TRBV28
len: 13
d_gene: TRBD2
CDR3aa: ASIPRTSGGNEQF

v_gene: TRBV5-8
len: 12
d_gene: .
CDR3aa: ASSPGDLNSPLH

v_gene: TRBV7-6
len: 10
d_gene: .
CDR3aa: ASSARNTEAF

v_gene: TRBV19
len: 11
d_gene: .
CDR3aa: ASSYQADTEAF

v_gene: TRBV30
len: 14
d_gene: .
CDR3aa: AWSVADSGRVSGYT

v_gene: TRBV7-8
len: 12
d_gene: .
CDR3aa: ASSHGSNYNEQF

v_gene: TRBV5-1
len: 13
d_gene: TRBD2
CDR3aa: ASSFSGARTYEQY

v_gene: TRBV6-1
len: 13
d_gene: .
CDR3aa: ASSERGSYNSPLH

v_gene: TRBV11-2
len: 14
d_gene: .
CDR3aa: ASSSSEGQRIYEQY

v_gene: TRBV15
len: 12
d_gene: TRBD1
CDR3aa: ATSRGTGHYGYT

v_gene: TRBV5-1
len: 13
d_gene: TRBD2
CDR3aa: ASSPGGGTTETQY

v_gene: TRBV10-1
len: 12
d_gene: .
CDR3aa: ASSETGSTDTQY

v_gene: TRBV5-1
len: 13
d_gene: .
CDR3aa: ASSLTSGSTDTQY

v_gene: TRBV5-5
len: 14
d_gene: TRBD1
CDR3aa: ASSSLGRGQGYGYT

v_gene: TRBV6-6
len: 11
d_gene: .
CDR3aa: ASTQNRVGEQY

v_gene: TRBV11-1
len: 12
d_gene: TRBD1
CDR3aa: ASSSGQGNEKLF

v_gene: TRBV15
len: 13
d_gene: TRBD2
CDR3aa: ATSRDGGEGNEQF

v_gene: TRBV6-1
len: 12
d_gene: TRBD1
CDR3aa: ASGTGFNTGELF

v_gene: TRBV6-6
len: 13
d_gene: TRBD1
CDR3aa: ASNLRQGARNEQF

v_gene: TRBV7-9
len: 14
d_gene: .
CDR3aa: ASSPRDTTSYNEQF

v_gene: TRBV6-1
len: 13
d_gene: .
CDR3aa: ASSEGGVRSYEQY

v_gene: TRBV19
len: 13
d_gene: .
CDR3aa: ASSALSASYNEQF

v_gene: TRBV5-4
len: 13
d_gene: TRBD1
CDR3aa: ASSVDRGPHQPQH

v_gene: TRBV5-4
len: 12
d_gene: .
CDR3aa: ASTTYGVSYEQY